Listed below are T cell receptor beta chains from one sample, sequenced in a study of T cell responses to AZD1222 COVID-19 vaccine. Sequencing used immunoSEQ multiplex PCR; TCRdb keeps in-frame clones, though not all of them. The repertoire consists of 200,000 to 250,000 clones, with more than 85% occurring once and the leading ten covering approximately 1%. This material consisted of peripheral blood, taken on day 0 of MenACWY control vaccination. The source of these receptors is an adult in good health. The CDR3 runs from the conserved cysteine through the conserved F or W. Each record gives: CDR3 protein, CDR3 length, V gene, J gene.

CDR3: CASSQDVDEAFF
length: 12
V: TRBV19
J: TRBJ1-1

CDR3: CASSPWTGGYEQYF
length: 14
V: TRBV7-8
J: TRBJ2-7

CDR3: CASSPSSGGTEAFF
length: 14
V: TRBV5-1
J: TRBJ1-1

CDR3: CASSYSENTEAFF
length: 13
V: TRBV6-5
J: TRBJ1-1

CDR3: CAWRGQPGYGYTF
length: 13
V: TRBV30
J: TRBJ1-2

CDR3: CASSFTGGPTEAFF
length: 14
V: TRBV5-6
J: TRBJ1-1

CDR3: CASSHSGLENEKLFF
length: 15
V: TRBV6-5
J: TRBJ1-4

CDR3: CSASLGRNQPQHF
length: 13
V: TRBV20-1
J: TRBJ1-5

CDR3: CASSHRGPNEKLFF
length: 14
V: TRBV7-9
J: TRBJ1-4

CDR3: CASSEGAPGYGYTF
length: 14
V: TRBV5-1
J: TRBJ1-2

CDR3: CASSLEAFF
length: 9
V: TRBV7-3
J: TRBJ1-1

CDR3: CASSPDENYGYTF
length: 13
V: TRBV18
J: TRBJ1-2

CDR3: CASSPLQEEKLFF
length: 13
V: TRBV18
J: TRBJ1-4

CDR3: CASRGQGANSPLHF
length: 14
V: TRBV19
J: TRBJ1-6

CDR3: CASSLTGTNYGYTF
length: 14
V: TRBV5-6
J: TRBJ1-2

CDR3: CARRAWGGGGEKLFF
length: 15
V: TRBV27
J: TRBJ1-4

CDR3: CASKQDRSETQYF
length: 13
V: TRBV2
J: TRBJ2-5

CDR3: CASSQAGVNSPLHF
length: 14
V: TRBV3-1/TRBV3-2
J: TRBJ1-6

CDR3: CASSEWGNQPQHF
length: 13
V: TRBV10-1
J: TRBJ1-5

CDR3: CASSLRDNQPQHF
length: 13
V: TRBV7-9
J: TRBJ1-5

CDR3: CASSGGRLASPLHF
length: 14
V: TRBV19
J: TRBJ1-6

CDR3: CASSEGWSQETQYF
length: 14
V: TRBV5-8
J: TRBJ2-5

CDR3: CASSPSPRHTEAFF
length: 14
V: TRBV7-3
J: TRBJ1-1

CDR3: CAISYTGTGEYGYTF
length: 15
V: TRBV10-3
J: TRBJ1-2

CDR3: CASSFLLAGATSYEQYF
length: 17
V: TRBV28
J: TRBJ2-7

CDR3: CASSLAGGYYGYTF
length: 14
V: TRBV27
J: TRBJ1-2

CDR3: CASSRDQYNSPLHF
length: 14
V: TRBV18
J: TRBJ1-6

CDR3: CASSLDSHEAFF
length: 12
V: TRBV4-1
J: TRBJ1-1

CDR3: CASSPGTGRGYTF
length: 13
V: TRBV6-5
J: TRBJ1-2

CDR3: CASSQIAGFTDTQYF
length: 15
V: TRBV3-1/TRBV3-2
J: TRBJ2-3

CDR3: CASSLNPYATNEKLFF
length: 16
V: TRBV7-2
J: TRBJ1-4

CDR3: CASSQPRASGETYEQYF
length: 17
V: TRBV3-1/TRBV3-2
J: TRBJ2-7

CDR3: CASSYFSSLNTEAFF
length: 15
V: TRBV6-5
J: TRBJ1-1

CDR3: CASGQARNTIYF
length: 12
V: TRBV19
J: TRBJ1-3

CDR3: CASTRGRSSYNEQFF
length: 15
V: TRBV5-8
J: TRBJ2-1

CDR3: CASSPGQRGRYNEQFF
length: 16
V: TRBV4-3
J: TRBJ2-1

CDR3: CASSQGQGRPQHF
length: 13
V: TRBV3-1/TRBV3-2
J: TRBJ1-5

CDR3: CASSPDRSTGNTIYF
length: 15
V: TRBV2
J: TRBJ1-3

CDR3: CASSVSEVGSRQYF
length: 14
V: TRBV7-9
J: TRBJ2-3

CDR3: CSAGWPGRQPQHF
length: 13
V: TRBV29-1
J: TRBJ1-5

CDR3: CASSYSGRSNQPQHF
length: 15
V: TRBV6-5
J: TRBJ1-5

CDR3: CASSQVRSGDTQYF
length: 14
V: TRBV3-1/TRBV3-2
J: TRBJ2-3

CDR3: CASSPGTLGNTIYF
length: 14
V: TRBV5-1
J: TRBJ1-3

CDR3: CASKQQGAKVGYTF
length: 14
V: TRBV28
J: TRBJ1-2

CDR3: CASGSRLRASGGINTGELFF
length: 20
V: TRBV12-5
J: TRBJ2-2

CDR3: CASSYGGQPQHF
length: 12
V: TRBV6-2/TRBV6-3
J: TRBJ1-5

CDR3: CASSSSRIVGAVNTEAFF
length: 18
V: TRBV9
J: TRBJ1-1

CDR3: CASRTAGLAGGYEQYF
length: 16
V: TRBV5-1
J: TRBJ2-7

CDR3: CASSTGPPRQANYGYTF
length: 17
V: TRBV7-2
J: TRBJ1-2

CDR3: CASSHSTGVGSPLHF
length: 15
V: TRBV5-6
J: TRBJ1-6

CDR3: CATSRDLTTGGNQPQHF
length: 17
V: TRBV15
J: TRBJ1-5

CDR3: CASSAVGGYQETQYF
length: 15
V: TRBV2
J: TRBJ2-5

CDR3: CASSRWDRGDGYTF
length: 14
V: TRBV5-4
J: TRBJ1-2

CDR3: CASSPRGDTEAFF
length: 13
V: TRBV18
J: TRBJ1-1

CDR3: CASSVEGGLNTEAFF
length: 15
V: TRBV9
J: TRBJ1-1